The T cell receptor (beta chain) under discussion was sequenced for a study of T cell responses to AZD1222 COVID-19 vaccine (dated by TCRdb to the early 2020s). Background on the whole study: A total of over 230 trial participants underwent TCR sequencing, of whom some 210 received two doses of AZD1222 and some 25 received two doses of the MenACWY control vaccine. Enrollment into the trials was organized by age into subgroups of 18-55, 56-69 and 70-plus years, and those subgroups contained about 160, 30 and 59 TCR-sequenced participants, respectively.

The CDR3 regions of human TCRbeta chains were subjected to immunosequencing. Regarding the original processing steps: Repertoire TCRs were checked for matches against a reference library of SARS-CoV-2-specific TCRs that had been generated using the MIRA antigen-specificity platform. Breadth was defined as the fraction of unique TCRs that were SARS-CoV-2-associated, and depth was defined as the fraction of total T cells that were SARS-CoV-2-associated. Using the MIRA data, each spike-specific TCR was assigned both to the spike region to which the TCR was reactive and to a CD4 or CD8 class. Log10-transformed breadth and depth values were compared by one-way ANOVA with Sidak's multiple comparisons tests. TCRdb provides this immuneACCESS table in a form limited to in-frame rearrangements. Some clones are lacking; in checked studies, under half of them reflect an unresolved V gene, and why the rest are absent is not known. Clonal size and the V and J genes are those of that table, whereas D and trimming came from the DNA. In this sample the table shows over 150,000 clones, roughly 88% of which occur a single time. 11% of the sample is taken by the ten largest.

The CDR3, cysteine through phenylalanine, is 13 amino acids long. The kept DNA is CDR3 alone, 39 bases in frame from the first base. V loses 5 bases of germline sequence and J loses 4 bases, and the interval between the two ends is 12 bases. For CDR1 and CDR2, the germline V gene (reference sequence) lists SGHNT and YYREEE. Note on this clone: Its antigen has not been determined. No qualities accompany the bases; no much larger clone lies one base away.

This sample's time point label indicates: about 28 days (+/-7) after the second vaccine dose. AZD1222 recipients given second doses at about 4 weeks or at about 12 weeks were pooled, since spike-specific TCR depth and breadth were not found to differ between the two schedules. The vaccinee samples were drawn from two UK trials, COV001 and COV002, one of which was a single-blind randomized controlled phase 2/3 trial testing AZD1222 (ChAdOx1 nCoV-19) in healthy adults. For TCRbeta chain sequencing, PBMC samples from trial participants were taken at day 0 and at day 28 after the second dose. The research as a whole found: After two AZD1222 doses, both the breadth and the depth of spike-specific TCRs were significantly higher than at day 0 and than in MenACWY recipients. Conclusions about previously exposed vaccinees are limited because only six or seven AZD1222 recipients were SARS-CoV-2 seropositive at baseline. No day 14 peak-response samples were available, so repertoires were characterized only after the peak T cell response. Nearly half of unique spike-specific TCRs reportedly recognized epitopes outside regions mutated in the B.1.351 and B.1.1.7 variants. Participants were mostly white British and included more females than males, and it was suggested by the authors that clonal diversity may have been underestimated. The 56-69-year group was small, and its depth increase did not reach significance, likely because of low power. Vaccine-associated CD4 TCRs spanned the whole spike protein, with dominant responses in regions 160-218 and 743-854.

Here the sequenced sample was peripheral blood, taken 28 days after the second AZD1222 dose. The rearrangement joined TRBV5-4 to TRBJ1-2; matching of 5 bases hints at TRBD1 as the D gene. The sequence was collected from an adult who received the AZD1222 COVID-19 vaccine. The base sequence is TGTGCCAGCAGTACTCAGGGATCCTATGGCTACACCTTC. It translates to CASSTQGSYGYTF.